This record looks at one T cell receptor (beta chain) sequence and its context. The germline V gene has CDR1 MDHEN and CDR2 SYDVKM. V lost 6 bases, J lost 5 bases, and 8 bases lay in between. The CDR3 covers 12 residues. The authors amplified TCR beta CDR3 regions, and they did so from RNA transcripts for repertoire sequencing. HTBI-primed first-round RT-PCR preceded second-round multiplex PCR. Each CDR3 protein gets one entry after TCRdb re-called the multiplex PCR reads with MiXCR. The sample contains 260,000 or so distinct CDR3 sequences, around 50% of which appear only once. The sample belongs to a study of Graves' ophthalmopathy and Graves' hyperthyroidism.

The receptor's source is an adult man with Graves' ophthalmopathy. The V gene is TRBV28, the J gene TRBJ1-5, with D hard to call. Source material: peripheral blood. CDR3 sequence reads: CASRPWDQPQHF. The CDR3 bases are TGTGCCAGCAGACCCTGGGATCAGCCCCAGCATTTT. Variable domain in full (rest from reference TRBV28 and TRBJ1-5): DVKVTQSSRYLVKRTGEKVFLECVQDMDHENMFWYRQDPGLGLRLIYFSYDVKMKEKGDIPEGYSVSREKKERFSLILESASTNQTSMYLCASRPWDQPQHFGDGTRLSIL.